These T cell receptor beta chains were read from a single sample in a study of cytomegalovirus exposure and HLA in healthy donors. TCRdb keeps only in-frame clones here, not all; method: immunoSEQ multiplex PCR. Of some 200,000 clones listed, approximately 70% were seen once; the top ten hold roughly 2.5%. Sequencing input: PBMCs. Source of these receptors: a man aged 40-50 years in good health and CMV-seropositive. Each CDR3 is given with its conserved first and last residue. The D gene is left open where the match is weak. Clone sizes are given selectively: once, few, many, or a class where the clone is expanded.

CDR3: CASSPSGASVGELFF
DNA: TGTGCCAGCTCACCATCCGGGGCTAGCGTCGGGGAGCTGTTTTTT
size: -
D: -
J: TRBJ2-2
V: TRBV18

CDR3: CASIEGGRDTEAFF
DNA: TGTGCCAGCATCGAAGGAGGGCGCGACACTGAAGCTTTCTTT
size: -
D: -
J: TRBJ1-1
V: TRBV6-1

CDR3: CASRLINQPQHF
DNA: TGTGCCAGCAGACTTATCAATCAGCCCCAGCATTTT
size: -
D: -
J: TRBJ1-5
V: TRBV6-1

CDR3: CASSFGQGGPNEKLFF
DNA: TGCGCCAGCAGCTTCGGACAGGGGGGGCCTAATGAAAAACTGTTTTTT
size: few
D: TRBD1
J: TRBJ1-4
V: TRBV5-1

CDR3: CASSSLRSGTGDEKLFF
DNA: TGTGCCAGCAGCTCCCTAAGATCCGGGACAGGGGATGAAAAACTGTTTTTT
size: -
D: TRBD1
J: TRBJ1-4
V: TRBV4-2

CDR3: CASKPGQGRSEQYF
DNA: TGTGCCAGCAAACCGGGACAGGGAAGGTCCGAGCAGTACTTC
size: few
D: TRBD1
J: TRBJ2-7
V: TRBV2

CDR3: CASSLALAGGQETQYF
DNA: TGCGCCAGCAGCTTGGCCCTAGCGGGGGGGCAAGAGACCCAGTACTTC
size: -
D: TRBD2
J: TRBJ2-5
V: TRBV5-1

CDR3: CASSLEGTENQPQHF
DNA: TGCGCCAGCAGCTTGGAGGGGACAGAAAATCAGCCCCAGCATTTT
size: -
D: TRBD1
J: TRBJ1-5
V: TRBV5-1

CDR3: CASSIWGGRGSEKLFF
DNA: TGTGCCAGTAGTATATGGGGGGGCCGCGGTTCCGAAAAACTGTTTTTT
size: -
D: -
J: TRBJ1-4
V: TRBV19

CDR3: CASSESWTSYGYTF
DNA: TGTGCCAGCAGTGAATCGTGGACTTCCTATGGCTACACCTTC
size: -
D: -
J: TRBJ1-2
V: TRBV6-1

CDR3: CASSSPGQPNQPQHF
DNA: TGTGCCAGCAGCTCTCCGGGACAGCCCAATCAGCCCCAGCATTTT
size: few
D: TRBD1
J: TRBJ1-5
V: TRBV7-2

CDR3: CSVERGTPYEQYF
DNA: TGCAGCGTTGAGAGGGGGACCCCCTACGAGCAGTACTTC
size: -
D: -
J: TRBJ2-7
V: TRBV29-1

CDR3: CASSLGGDTEAFF
DNA: TGTGCCAGCAGTTTGGGGGGGGACACTGAAGCTTTCTTT
size: -
D: -
J: TRBJ1-1
V: TRBV6-5

CDR3: CASSLDPGAYEQYF
DNA: TGTGCCAGCAGCTTGGATCCAGGGGCCTACGAGCAGTACTTC
size: -
D: -
J: TRBJ2-7
V: TRBV5-4

CDR3: CASSGSGVRAFF
DNA: TGCGCCAGCAGTGGCTCAGGGGTGCGAGCTTTCTTT
size: few
D: -
J: TRBJ1-1
V: TRBV10-1

CDR3: CASSGTGSYGNTIYF
DNA: TGTGCCAGCAGCGGGACAGGCTCGTACGGAAACACCATATATTTT
size: -
D: TRBD1
J: TRBJ1-3
V: TRBV5-6

CDR3: CASSQYRGSDTQYF
DNA: TGCGCCAGCAGCCAATACAGGGGCAGTGATACGCAGTATTTT
size: -
D: TRBD1
J: TRBJ2-3
V: TRBV4-3

CDR3: CASSVAGNEQYF
DNA: TGTGCCAGCAGCGTAGCAGGGAACGAGCAGTACTTC
size: -
D: -
J: TRBJ2-7
V: TRBV9

CDR3: CASSPRQQATGNTIYF
DNA: TGTGCCAGCAGCCCCAGACAGCAGGCAACTGGAAACACCATATATTTT
size: -
D: -
J: TRBJ1-3
V: TRBV7-6

CDR3: CASSNRVDYGYTF
DNA: TGTGCCAGTAGTAACAGGGTGGACTATGGCTACACCTTC
size: -
D: -
J: TRBJ1-2
V: TRBV19

CDR3: CASALGGFGRYGYTF
DNA: TGTGCCAGCGCACTAGGGGGCTTTGGGAGGTATGGCTACACCTTC
size: -
D: TRBD1
J: TRBJ1-2
V: TRBV6-5

CDR3: CASSYEAPFAGEKLFF
DNA: TGTGCCAGCAGTTACGAGGCCCCTTTCGCGGGTGAAAAACTGTTTTTT
size: -
D: -
J: TRBJ1-4
V: TRBV6-6

CDR3: CASSQASAGGYTGELFF
DNA: TGTGCCAGCAGCCAGGCGTCGGCGGGGGGCTACACCGGGGAGCTGTTTTTT
size: -
D: TRBD2
J: TRBJ2-2
V: TRBV7-8

CDR3: CASNWRLVGEQYF
DNA: TGTGCCAGCAATTGGCGGTTAGTCGGAGAGCAGTACTTC
size: -
D: -
J: TRBJ2-7
V: TRBV2

CDR3: CASSSQGNNEQFF
DNA: TGCGCCAGCAGCTCTCAGGGGAACAATGAGCAGTTCTTC
size: -
D: -
J: TRBJ2-1
V: TRBV5-1

CDR3: CASSSLWGTNTDTQYF
DNA: TGTGCCAGCAGCTCCTTGTGGGGCACAAACACAGATACGCAGTATTTT
size: -
D: -
J: TRBJ2-3
V: TRBV5-6

CDR3: CASSLRGGNEKLFF
DNA: TGTGCCAGCAGCCTACGCGGGGGTAATGAAAAACTGTTTTTT
size: -
D: -
J: TRBJ1-4
V: TRBV4-2

CDR3: CASSLTLATDTQYF
DNA: TGTGCCAGCAGCTTAACCCTAGCCACAGATACGCAGTATTTT
size: -
D: -
J: TRBJ2-3
V: TRBV11-2

CDR3: CATGQDTGELFF
DNA: TGTGCCACAGGACAGGACACCGGGGAGCTGTTTTTT
size: -
D: TRBD1
J: TRBJ2-2
V: TRBV19

CDR3: CASSTRQSSYNSPLHF
DNA: TGTGCCAGTAGTACCCGACAGAGCTCCTATAATTCACCCCTCCACTTT
size: once
D: -
J: TRBJ1-6
V: TRBV19

CDR3: CASTKGDLAFF
DNA: TGTGCCAGCACCAAGGGGGACCTTGCTTTCTTT
size: -
D: -
J: TRBJ1-1
V: TRBV6-5

CDR3: CASSGGQETQYF
DNA: TGTGCCAGCAGCGGGGGACAAGAGACCCAGTACTTC
size: few
D: -
J: TRBJ2-5
V: TRBV6-5

CDR3: CASRTGGVMNTEAFF
DNA: TGTGCCAGTAGAACAGGGGGCGTAATGAACACTGAAGCTTTCTTT
size: -
D: TRBD1
J: TRBJ1-1
V: TRBV19

CDR3: CATTILGRGNTGELFF
DNA: TGTGCCACCACCATCCTGGGGAGGGGGAACACCGGGGAGCTGTTTTTT
size: -
D: TRBD2
J: TRBJ2-2
V: TRBV15

CDR3: CASRAGGLTTDTQYF
DNA: TGTGCCAGCAGAGCGGGGGGGCTGACCACAGATACGCAGTATTTT
size: -
D: TRBD2
J: TRBJ2-3
V: TRBV6-4

CDR3: CASKQGARSDWEPQHF
DNA: TGTGCCAGTAAACAGGGGGCTCGTTCAGATTGGGAGCCCCAGCATTTT
size: -
D: TRBD1
J: TRBJ1-5
V: TRBV19

CDR3: CASSFSGGTDTQYF
DNA: TGTGCCAGCAGCTTTAGCGGGGGCACAGATACGCAGTATTTT
size: few
D: TRBD2
J: TRBJ2-3
V: TRBV5-6

CDR3: CASSLDPFYGYTF
DNA: TGTGCCAGCAGCTTAGATCCGTTCTATGGCTACACCTTC
size: -
D: -
J: TRBJ1-2
V: TRBV7-9

CDR3: CASSFLLAGGNEQFF
DNA: TGTGCCAGCAGTTTTCTACTAGCGGGGGGGAATGAGCAGTTCTTC
size: once
D: TRBD2
J: TRBJ2-1
V: TRBV28

CDR3: CASSTPTGRGSYEQYF
DNA: TGTGCCAGCAGCACCCCGACAGGCCGCGGCTCCTACGAGCAGTACTTC
size: -
D: -
J: TRBJ2-7
V: TRBV7-2

CDR3: CASSLGTGPPYGYTF
DNA: TGTGCCAGCAGCCTGGGGACAGGGCCCCCCTATGGCTACACCTTC
size: -
D: TRBD1
J: TRBJ1-2
V: TRBV7-9

CDR3: CASSPRRNSNQPQHF
DNA: TGTGCCAGCAGCCCCCGGCGGAATAGCAATCAACCCCAGCATTTT
size: -
D: -
J: TRBJ1-5
V: TRBV7-8

CDR3: CASRTAAGTDTQYF
DNA: TGCGCCAGCAGAACGGCGGCGGGGACAGATACGCAGTATTTT
size: few
D: -
J: TRBJ2-3
V: TRBV5-1

CDR3: CASSPSTGDGYTF
DNA: TGCGCCAGCAGTCCCTCCACAGGGGATGGCTACACCTTC
size: few
D: TRBD1
J: TRBJ1-2
V: TRBV10-1

CDR3: CASSTGTGNQPQHF
DNA: TGCGCCAGCAGCACTGGGACAGGCAATCAGCCCCAGCATTTT
size: -
D: TRBD1
J: TRBJ1-5
V: TRBV5-1

CDR3: CSAAGTANTGELFF
DNA: TGCAGCGCGGCCGGGACAGCTAACACCGGGGAGCTGTTTTTT
size: few
D: TRBD1
J: TRBJ2-2
V: TRBV29-1

CDR3: CASSLQPGQATGELFF
DNA: TGCGCCAGCAGCTTACAGCCGGGACAGGCCACCGGGGAGCTGTTTTTT
size: -
D: TRBD1
J: TRBJ2-2
V: TRBV5-1